The 27 T cell receptor beta chains below all came from one sample that was sequenced in a study of read filtering for tumor transcriptome and immune sequencing. The library was built from around 0.4 ug RNA with molecular barcoded adaptors for alpha/delta and beta/gamma chains. TCRdb processed the reads anew with MiXCR; each CDR3 protein has one entry. Here the sample spans tens of thousands of distinct CDR3 sequences, approximately 19% being singletons. Sequencing used a population of CD138-negative cells sorted from bone marrow. These receptors originate from a donor at least 40 years old with multiple myeloma.

A remark on this clonotype: Possible read error: a much larger clone is one base away. The chain recombines TRBV2 with TRBJ2-6, with TRBD2 as a possible D gene (6 bases). CDR1 is SNHLY and CDR2 is FYNNEI in the germline V gene. CDR3 length equals 15 residues. This CDR3 is CASALGGSGANVRTF. CDR3 nucleotides: TGTGCCAGCGCACTAGGAGGGTCCGGGGCCAACGTCCGGACTTTC.

In its sample, this clonotype was seen many times. V gene TRBV5-1 combines with J gene TRBJ1-1; D unclear. The CDR3 extends over 15 amino acids. Per germline, CDR1 SGHRS and CDR2 YFSETQ. V lost 4 bases and J 1 base, leaving 14 bases between the germline ends. DNA for the CDR3: TGCGCCAGCAGCCCGGGTCTGTGGGCGAACACTGAAGCTTTCTTT. Protein product: CASSPGLWANTEAFF. Together with reference TRBV5-1 and TRBJ1-1, the CDR3 gives the full variable domain: KAGVTQTPRYLIKTRGQQVTLSCSPISGHRSVSWYQQTPGQGLQFLFEYFSETQRNKGNFPGRFSGRQFSNSRSEMNVSTLELGDSALYLCASSPGLWANTEAFFGQGTRLTVV.

V usage is TRBV19 and J usage is TRBJ2-1, with TRBD2 matching over 13 bases. Per germline, CDR1 LNHDA and CDR2 SQIVND (reference sequence). This CDR3 comprises 14 residues. The ends lost 10 bases at V and 6 bases at J; junction bases unmatched: 6. The CDR3 DNA is TGTGCCACCTGGACTAGCGGGAGCCGCAATGAGCAGTTCTTC. Protein sequence: CATWTSGSRNEQFF.

This clonotype is labeled as medium-sized. The chain has TRBV29-1 and TRBJ2-1; TRBD1 matches 12 bases. The CDR3 runs 14 residues. V lost 7 bases and J lost 5; bases outside the gene matches: 6. CDR1 and CDR2 from the germline V gene are SQVTM and ANQGSEA. DNA of the CDR3: TGCAGCGCCCGGGACAGGGGGCTCAACAATGAGCAGTTCTTC. Protein product: CSARDRGLNNEQFF.

This clonotype was counted ten times or more. CDR3 residues: CASSYSPGDTQYF. The DNA of the CDR3 is TGTGCCAGCAGTTACTCCCCGGGGGATACGCAGTATTTT. This chain joins TRBV6-5 and TRBJ2-3, with D possibly being TRBD2 (5 bases). This CDR3 is 13 amino acids long. Germline lookup yields CDR1 MNHEY and CDR2 SVGAGI. The V end was cut by 0 bases, the J end by 6 bases, with 7 bases between.

A few counts support this clonotype. This chain connects TRBV6-2 or TRBV6-3 to TRBJ2-5; 8 bases are a match to TRBD2. Germline-derived CDR1 and CDR2 are MNHEY and SVGEGT. The CDR3 spans 15 residues. Trimming cost V 7 bases and J 5 bases; bases outside gene matches: 12. DNA for the CDR3: TGTGCCAGCAAAACTAGCGGAGGAAGTTGGGAGACCCAGTACTTC. Protein sequence: CASKTSGGSWETQYF.

This clonotype has at least ten counts. The chain has TRBV10-3 and TRBJ2-7; TRBD1 agrees at 8 bases. J was trimmed by 4 bases and V by 4 bases; bases with no gene match: 0. The V gene's germline CDR1 is ENHRY and CDR2 SYGVKD. The CDR3 covers 12 residues. Here the CDR3 reads CAISGQGYEQYF. The CDR3 DNA reads as TGTGCCATCAGTGGACAGGGGTACGAGCAGTACTTC.

As regards this clonotype: One base away lies a much larger clone, so this may be a sequencing read error. This chain joins TRBV9 and TRBJ2-1, with TRBD2 identical over 8 bases. CDR3 size: 17 residues. The germline gives CDR1 SGDLS, CDR2 YYNGEE. CDR3 loop: CASSGGLAGGSCNEQFF. CDR3 sequence (DNA): TGTGCCAGCAGCGGGGGACTCGCGGGAGGCTCCTGCAATGAGCAGTTCTTC.

By share of the sample, this clonotype is medium-sized. The chain combines TRBV5-1 with TRBJ2-1, with 9 bases lining up with TRBD2. Germline CDR1 reads SGHRS; CDR2 reads YFSETQ. V dropped 0 bases and J dropped 5; count of bases not matched to a gene: 3. This CDR3 spans 15 amino acids. In nucleotides, the CDR3 is TGCGCCAGCAGCTTGGGACTAGCGGCCAACAATGAGCAGTTCTTC. Translating gives CASSLGLAANNEQFF.

With regard to this clonotype: This likely came from a read error, as a far larger clone is one base away. This chain uses TRBV12-3 or TRBV12-4 with TRBJ2-2, with a possible D match to TRBD1 (6 bases). CDR3 length equals 14 residues. The CDR3 DNA sequence: TGTGCCAGCAATCCGGACAGTTACACCGGGGAGCTGTCTTTT. Its translation: CASNPDSYTGELSF.

About this clonotype itself: In this CDR3 the conserved last residue, phenylalanine or tryptophan, is missing, so a read error is likely. The chain joins TRBV2 to TRBJ2-3, with TRBD1 as a possible D gene (5 bases). The closer fit of TRBJ1-5 to the DNA end suggests the J call may be wrong. CDR3 size: 17 residues. Germline-derived CDR1 and CDR2 are SNHLY and FYNNEI. The CDR3 is CASSDDWGLAGEDTQHL. In nucleotides, the CDR3 is TGTGCCAGCAGTGATGATTGGGGACTAGCGGGAGAGGATACGCAGCATCTT.

This clonotype occurred a few times. CDR3 residues: CASSQSNTQYF. The CDR3 bases are TGTGCCAGCAGTCAGTCCAATACGCAGTATTTT. V gene TRBV28 combines with J gene TRBJ2-3; no definite D call. This CDR3 has 11 amino acids. Per the germline V gene, CDR1 is MDHEN and CDR2 is SYDVKM. Trimming removed 5 bases from V and 7 bases from J, with 7 bases in between.

This clonotype is medium-sized in the sample. The chain uses TRBV6-5 and TRBJ2-5, with D possibly called TRBD1 or TRBD2 (6 bases each). Germline CDR1 MNHEY, CDR2 SVGAGI. V was cut by 0 bases and J by 0 bases, with 14 bases left in between. This CDR3 region has 17 residues. The CDR3 loop is CASSYSRGEAYQETQYF. CDR3 nucleotides: TGTGCCAGCAGTTACTCGAGGGGGGAAGCGTACCAAGAGACCCAGTACTTC.

About this clonotype: This likely stems from a read error, as it lies one base from a far larger clone. This chain links TRBV12-3 or TRBV12-4 with TRBJ2-2; no clear D gene. CDR3 length: 12 residues. DNA for the CDR3: TGTGCCAGCAGTACTTCCCTGGTGAAGCTGTCTTTT. This encodes CASSTSLVKLSF.

This clonotype was seen at least ten times. The V call is TRBV28, the J call TRBJ1-4; TRBD1 agrees at 9 bases. Germline loops: CDR1 MDHEN, CDR2 SYDVKM. Trimming took 4 bases from V and 8 from J; bases not matched to a gene: 8. The CDR3 is 15 residues long. The CDR3 region is CASSSEQGAWEKLFF. The CDR3 DNA follows: TGTGCCAGCAGTTCGGAACAGGGGGCTTGGGAAAAACTGTTTTTT.

This clonotype was counted ten times or more. V gene TRBV29-1 combines with J gene TRBJ1-1, with D possibly being TRBD1 (5 bases). The germline V gene has CDR1 SQVTM and CDR2 ANQGSEA. This CDR3 comprises 14 residues. Trimming took 4 bases from V and 1 from J, leaving 13 bases between them. CDR3 in amino acids: CSVAPGLTNTEAFF. The CDR3 coding sequence is TGCAGCGTTGCTCCGGGACTGACGAACACTGAAGCTTTCTTT.

This clonotype has only a few counts. Being one base from a much bigger clone, this may be a read error. This chain links TRBV29-1 with TRBJ2-3; D gene uncertain. V lost 8 bases to trimming and J lost 3 bases, with 9 bases between them. Germline V gene data show CDR1 as SQVTM and CDR2 as ANQGSEA. The CDR3 extends over 11 amino acids. CDR3 sequence reads: CSIARTDTQYF. For the CDR3, the DNA is TGCAGCATTGCTAGGACAGATACGCAGTATTTT.

This clonotype was seen many times. V gene TRBV5-5 combines with J gene TRBJ2-1; 9 nucleotides match TRBD1. The CDR3 loop spans 15 amino acids. J lost 3 bases, V lost 3 bases, and 4 bases had no gene match. Germline V gene sequence: CDR1 SGHKS, CDR2 YYEKEE (reference sequence). In nucleotides, the CDR3 is TGTGCCAGCAGCTGGTCGGGACAGGGCTACAATGAGCAGTTCTTC. Its translation: CASSWSGQGYNEQFF.

The chain employs TRBV14 and TRBJ1-2, with no clear D. This CDR3 region has 14 residues. The germline V gene encodes CDR1 SGHDN and CDR2 FVKESK. The ends were cut back, 0 bases at V and 4 bases at J, with 9 bases in the middle. The CDR3 DNA reads TGTGCCAGCAGCCAAGACGGGTCGGTCTATGGCTACACCTTC. Amino acid sequence: CASSQDGSVYGYTF.

Turning to this clonotype: A much more abundant neighbour one base away suggests this may be a read error. This rearrangement joins TRBV12-3 or TRBV12-4 to TRBJ2-3; D is unclear. This CDR3 has 12 amino acids. This CDR3 reads CASSFRTDTHYF. CDR3 sequence (DNA): TGTGCCAGCAGTTTCCGCACAGATACGCATTATTTT.

This clonotype came up many times. V and J are TRBV6-2 or TRBV6-3 and TRBJ1-1; D gene ambiguous. This CDR3 comprises 13 residues. Trimming left V 7 bases short and J 7 bases short, with 16 bases between. The germline V gene encodes CDR1 MNHEY and CDR2 SVGEGT. Here the CDR3 reads CASTNLKPVEAFF. CDR3 DNA: TGTGCCAGCACTAATCTCAAACCCGTTGAAGCTTTCTTT.

This chain connects TRBV29-1 to TRBJ2-5, with D maybe TRBD1 (6 bases). This CDR3 has 15 amino acids. V lost 0 bases, J lost 5 bases, and 16 bases lay in between. Germline-derived CDR1 and CDR2 are SQVTM and ANQGSEA. The CDR3 nucleotides read TGCAGCGTTGAAGAAAGAGGACAGACACAGGAGACCCAGTACTTC. It specifies CSVEERGQTQETQYF. Full variable domain (missing parts from reference TRBV29-1 and TRBJ2-5): SAVISQKPSRDICQRGTSLTIQCQVDSQVTMMFWYRQQPGQSLTLIATANQGSEATYESGFVIDKFPISRPNLTFSTLTVSNMSPEDSSIYLCSVEERGQTQETQYFGPGTRLLVL.

This clonotype was seen ten or more times. V gene TRBV7-6 combines with J gene TRBJ2-1; tentatively, D is TRBD2 (5 bases). This CDR3 region has 13 residues. Germline CDR1 SGHVS, CDR2 FNYEAQ. The ends were cut back, 5 bases at V and 5 bases at J, with 10 bases in the middle. CDR3 bases: TGTGCCAGCAGCACGGACTTTAACAATGAGCAGTTCTTC. Protein product: CASSTDFNNEQFF.

Many counts were recorded for this clonotype. The junction shows a germline mismatch at one end, possibly a read error. The J gene is TRBJ1-1, the V gene TRBV5-1; unclear D gene. Germline V CDR1 and CDR2: SGHRS, YFSETQ. This CDR3 is built from 13 residues. This CDR3 reads CASSLRENTEAFF. The CDR3 bases are TGTGCCAGCAGCCTCCGGGAGAACACTGAAGCTTTCTTT.

At least ten counts were recorded for this clonotype. The chain joins TRBV23-1 to TRBJ2-7; no reliable D call. TRBV23-1 is designated an ORF whose function remains uncertain. The CDR3 covers 16 residues. The V end lost 0 bases, the J end lost 1 base, and 13 bases lay between the germline ends. CDR3 sequence reads: CASSQSLQKDSYEQYF. DNA for the CDR3: TGCGCCAGCAGTCAATCATTGCAGAAAGATTCCTACGAGCAGTACTTC.

The sample holds many counts of this clonotype. The chain joins TRBV6-1 to TRBJ1-5, with D uncertain. This CDR3 has 13 residues. Germline values: CDR1 MNHNS, CDR2 SASEGT. Trimming took 4 bases from V and 3 from J, leaving 7 bases between them. The CDR3 sequence is CASSAQSNQPQHF. CDR3 nucleotide sequence: TGTGCCAGCAGTGCACAGTCCAATCAGCCCCAGCATTTT.

On this clonotype: Possible read error: a much larger clone is one base away. The CDR3 spells CSVDRKKYSNQPQHF. The CDR3 region has the DNA TGCAGCGTAGACAGAAAAAAATATAGCAATCAGCCCCAGCATTTT. The rearrangement joins TRBV29-1 to TRBJ1-5; D is perhaps TRBD1 (5 bases). The CDR3 totals 15 residues. Germline V gene lookup returns CDR1 SQVTM and CDR2 ANQGSEA. V lost 6 bases and J lost 0, with 15 bases in between.